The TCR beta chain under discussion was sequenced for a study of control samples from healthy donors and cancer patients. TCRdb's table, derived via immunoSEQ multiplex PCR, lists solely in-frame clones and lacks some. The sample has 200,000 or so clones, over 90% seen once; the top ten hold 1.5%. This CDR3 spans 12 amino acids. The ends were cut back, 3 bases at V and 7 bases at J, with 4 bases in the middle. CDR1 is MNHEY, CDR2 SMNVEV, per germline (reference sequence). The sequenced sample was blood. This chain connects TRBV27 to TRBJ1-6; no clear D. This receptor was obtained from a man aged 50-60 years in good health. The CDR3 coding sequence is TGTGCCAGCAGTTTGGGGAATTCACCCCTCCACTTT. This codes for CASSLGNSPLHF.